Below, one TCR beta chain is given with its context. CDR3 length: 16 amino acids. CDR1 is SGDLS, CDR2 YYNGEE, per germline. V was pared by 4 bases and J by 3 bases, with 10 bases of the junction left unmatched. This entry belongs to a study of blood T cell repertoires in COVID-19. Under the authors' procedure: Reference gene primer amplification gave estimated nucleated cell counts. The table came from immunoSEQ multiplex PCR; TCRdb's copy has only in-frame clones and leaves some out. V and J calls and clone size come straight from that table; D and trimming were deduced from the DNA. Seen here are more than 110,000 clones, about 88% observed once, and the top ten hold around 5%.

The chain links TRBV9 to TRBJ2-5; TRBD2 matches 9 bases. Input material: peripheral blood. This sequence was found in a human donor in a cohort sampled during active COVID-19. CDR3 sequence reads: CASSLRPSGGKETQYF. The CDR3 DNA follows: TGTGCCAGCAGCCTTAGACCCAGCGGGGGGAAAGAGACCCAGTACTTC.